Listed below are T cell receptor beta chains from one sample, sequenced in a study of Graves' ophthalmopathy and Graves' hyperthyroidism. Via MiXCR, TCRdb re-called the multiplex PCR reads, giving one row per CDR3 protein. The sample has about 370,000 distinct CDR3 sequences, about 17% seen once. The sequenced sample consisted of peripheral blood. These receptor sequences come from an adult woman with stable Graves' hyperthyroidism. The CDR3 runs from the conserved cysteine through the conserved F or W. Each record gives: clone size, V gene, CDR3 length, J gene, D gene, CDR3 protein, CDR3 DNA. The D gene is left open where the match is weak. Size is omitted from some rows. Given values are once, few, many or a class for expanded clones.

abundance: many
v_gene: TRBV28
len: 13
j_gene: TRBJ1-1
d_gene: .
CDR3aa: CASSLRGLREAFF
CDR3nt: TGTGCCAGCAGTTTAAGGGGACTGCGAGAAGCTTTCTTT

abundance: .
v_gene: TRBV6-2/TRBV6-3
len: 16
j_gene: TRBJ1-1
d_gene: .
CDR3aa: CASSYWDGTQNTEAFF
CDR3nt: TGTGCCAGCAGTTACTGGGACGGGACACAGAACACTGAAGCTTTCTTT

abundance: many
v_gene: TRBV4-1
len: 14
j_gene: TRBJ2-7
d_gene: .
CDR3aa: CASSRTTGVAEQYF
CDR3nt: TGCGCCAGCAGTCGAACGACAGGCGTGGCCGAGCAGTACTTC

abundance: many
v_gene: TRBV12-3/TRBV12-4
len: 13
j_gene: TRBJ1-2
d_gene: .
CDR3aa: CASSLLGNYGYTF
CDR3nt: TGTGCCAGCAGCTTACTAGGAAATTATGGCTACACCTTC

abundance: many
v_gene: TRBV12-3/TRBV12-4
len: 12
j_gene: TRBJ2-5
d_gene: .
CDR3aa: CAGLGLKETQYF
CDR3nt: TGTGCCGGATTGGGTTTAAAAGAGACCCAGTACTTC

abundance: many
v_gene: TRBV7-8
len: 14
j_gene: TRBJ2-5
d_gene: .
CDR3aa: CASSSIGLQETQYF
CDR3nt: TGTGCCAGCAGCTCGATCGGCCTCCAAGAGACCCAGTACTTC

abundance: many
v_gene: TRBV12-3/TRBV12-4
len: 13
j_gene: TRBJ1-1
d_gene: TRBD1
CDR3aa: CASITDRGSEAFF
CDR3nt: TGTGCCAGCATCACGGACAGGGGCAGTGAAGCTTTCTTT

abundance: many
v_gene: TRBV12-3/TRBV12-4
len: 11
j_gene: TRBJ2-5
d_gene: .
CDR3aa: CASSLSETQYF
CDR3nt: TGTGCCAGCAGTTTAAGCGAGACCCAGTACTTC

abundance: many
v_gene: TRBV2
len: 12
j_gene: TRBJ2-7
d_gene: .
CDR3aa: CAISSLSSEQYF
CDR3nt: TGTGCCATATCAAGTTTGTCGAGCGAGCAGTACTTC

abundance: many
v_gene: TRBV12-3/TRBV12-4
len: 13
j_gene: TRBJ2-7
d_gene: .
CDR3aa: CASSTNTMYKQYF
CDR3nt: TGTGCCAGCAGTACCAATACCATGTATAAGCAGTACTTC

abundance: many
v_gene: TRBV28
len: 18
j_gene: TRBJ2-6
d_gene: TRBD1
CDR3aa: CASSGPGQGISGANVLTF
CDR3nt: TGTGCCAGCAGTGGGCCGGGACAGGGGATTTCTGGGGCCAACGTCCTGACTTTC

abundance: .
v_gene: TRBV29-1
len: 13
j_gene: TRBJ2-7
d_gene: .
CDR3aa: CSVDRAGSYEQYF
CDR3nt: TGCAGCGTTGATCGGGCGGGCTCCTACGAGCAGTACTTC

abundance: many
v_gene: TRBV6-2/TRBV6-3
len: 16
j_gene: TRBJ1-1
d_gene: .
CDR3aa: CASSYPAGSVNTEAFF
CDR3nt: TGTGCCAGCAGTTACCCGGCAGGGTCGGTGAACACTGAAGCTTTCTTT

abundance: few
v_gene: TRBV4-3
len: 15
j_gene: TRBJ2-2
d_gene: TRBD2
CDR3aa: CASSNLAGFTGELFF
CDR3nt: TGCGCCAGCAGCAACTTAGCGGGGTTCACCGGGGAGCTGTTTTTT

abundance: many
v_gene: TRBV6-5
len: 16
j_gene: TRBJ1-1
d_gene: .
CDR3aa: CASSYSKGRLNTEAFF
CDR3nt: TGTGCCAGCAGTTACTCGAAGGGAAGACTGAACACTGAAGCTTTCTTT

abundance: few
v_gene: TRBV9
len: 19
j_gene: TRBJ2-2
d_gene: TRBD2
CDR3aa: CASSVARTSGSRRGGELFF
CDR3nt: TGTGCCAGCAGCGTAGCCCGGACTAGCGGGAGCCGACGGGGCGGGGAGCTGTTTTTT

abundance: .
v_gene: TRBV11-2
len: 17
j_gene: TRBJ2-2
d_gene: TRBD1
CDR3aa: CASSLGRQGARTGELFF
CDR3nt: TGTGCCAGCAGCTTAGGCCGACAGGGGGCGAGGACCGGGGAGCTGTTTTTT

abundance: few
v_gene: TRBV11-2
len: 15
j_gene: TRBJ2-7
d_gene: .
CDR3aa: CASSWGSVAPYEQYF
CDR3nt: TGTGCCAGCAGCTGGGGGAGCGTGGCCCCCTACGAGCAGTACTTC

abundance: once
v_gene: TRBV6-5
len: 15
j_gene: TRBJ1-1
d_gene: .
CDR3aa: CASSYSRGVGTEAFF
CDR3nt: TGTGCCAGCAGTTACTCAAGGGGTGTGGGCACTGAAGCTTTCTTT

abundance: .
v_gene: TRBV4-1
len: 13
j_gene: TRBJ2-7
d_gene: .
CDR3aa: CASSQHATYEQYF
CDR3nt: TGCGCCAGCAGCCAACACGCAACCTACGAGCAGTACTTC

abundance: .
v_gene: TRBV20-1
len: 16
j_gene: TRBJ1-2
d_gene: .
CDR3aa: CSARDYEQGSNYGYTF
CDR3nt: TGCAGTGCTAGAGATTACGAACAGGGCTCTAACTATGGCTACACCTTC

abundance: .
v_gene: TRBV12-3/TRBV12-4
len: 13
j_gene: TRBJ1-5
d_gene: .
CDR3aa: CASNLDGNQPQHF
CDR3nt: TGTGCCAGCAATCTGGACGGAAATCAGCCCCAGCATTTT

abundance: many
v_gene: TRBV24-1
len: 14
j_gene: TRBJ1-2
d_gene: .
CDR3aa: CATSDRDRNYGYTF
CDR3nt: TGTGCCACCAGTGACCGCGACAGGAACTATGGCTACACCTTC

abundance: many
v_gene: TRBV6-1
len: 16
j_gene: TRBJ2-7
d_gene: TRBD2
CDR3aa: CASSLAGASSSYEQYF
CDR3nt: TGTGCCAGCAGTCTAGCGGGAGCCTCCAGCTCCTACGAGCAGTACTTC

abundance: .
v_gene: TRBV5-1
len: 14
j_gene: TRBJ2-2
d_gene: TRBD2
CDR3aa: CASSSGLNTGELFF
CDR3nt: TGCGCCAGCAGCTCGGGACTAAACACCGGGGAGCTGTTTTTT

abundance: .
v_gene: TRBV12-3/TRBV12-4
len: 17
j_gene: TRBJ2-7
d_gene: TRBD2
CDR3aa: CASSNNARLAGADEQYF
CDR3nt: TGTGCCAGCAGCAATAATGCCCGGCTAGCGGGAGCTGACGAGCAGTACTTC

abundance: .
v_gene: TRBV11-2
len: 15
j_gene: TRBJ1-2
d_gene: .
CDR3aa: CASCLYSGGRDGYTF
CDR3nt: TGTGCCAGCTGCTTATATTCGGGGGGGAGGGACGGCTACACCTTC

abundance: .
v_gene: TRBV7-2
len: 15
j_gene: TRBJ1-1
d_gene: TRBD1
CDR3aa: CASSRPQGANTEAFF
CDR3nt: TGTGCCAGCAGTCGCCCACAGGGGGCGAACACTGAAGCTTTCTTT

abundance: .
v_gene: TRBV30
len: 14
j_gene: TRBJ2-7
d_gene: .
CDR3aa: CAWSVDLSSYEQYF
CDR3nt: TGTGCCTGGTCTGTCGACCTGAGCTCCTACGAGCAGTACTTC

abundance: .
v_gene: TRBV24-1
len: 15
j_gene: TRBJ2-5
d_gene: .
CDR3aa: CATSDYRGNQETQYF
CDR3nt: TGTGCCACCAGTGATTACAGAGGAAACCAAGAGACCCAGTACTTC

abundance: .
v_gene: TRBV19
len: 13
j_gene: TRBJ1-1
d_gene: .
CDR3aa: CASSMTGNTEAFF
CDR3nt: TGTGCCAGTAGTATGACAGGGAACACTGAAGCTTTCTTT

abundance: .
v_gene: TRBV6-5
len: 15
j_gene: TRBJ2-7
d_gene: .
CDR3aa: CASSYSPGQHYEQYF
CDR3nt: TGTGCCAGCAGTTACAGCCCGGGACAACACTACGAGCAGTACTTC

abundance: many
v_gene: TRBV5-1
len: 13
j_gene: TRBJ2-5
d_gene: .
CDR3aa: CASSLDSQETQYF
CDR3nt: TGTGCCAGCAGCCTCGACAGCCAAGAGACCCAGTACTTC

abundance: .
v_gene: TRBV12-3/TRBV12-4
len: 15
j_gene: TRBJ2-2
d_gene: TRBD1
CDR3aa: CASCPGTGSGGELFF
CDR3nt: TGTGCCAGCTGTCCCGGGACAGGGAGTGGCGGGGAGCTGTTTTTT

abundance: many
v_gene: TRBV19
len: 17
j_gene: TRBJ1-1
d_gene: TRBD1
CDR3aa: CASSSGQGRLGNTEAFF
CDR3nt: TGTGCCAGTAGTTCGGGACAGGGGCGCCTAGGGAACACTGAAGCTTTCTTT

abundance: .
v_gene: TRBV20-1
len: 12
j_gene: TRBJ2-7
d_gene: .
CDR3aa: CSVSSDTYEQYF
CDR3nt: TGCAGTGTCTCGTCAGATACCTACGAGCAGTACTTC

abundance: many
v_gene: TRBV6-4
len: 12
j_gene: TRBJ2-7
d_gene: .
CDR3aa: CASNFRGYEQYF
CDR3nt: TGTGCCAGCAACTTCCGGGGTTACGAGCAGTACTTC

abundance: few
v_gene: TRBV7-2
len: 15
j_gene: TRBJ1-5
d_gene: TRBD1
CDR3aa: CASGQGSPRNQPQHF
CDR3nt: TGTGCCAGCGGACAGGGGAGCCCGCGCAATCAGCCCCAGCATTTT

abundance: many
v_gene: TRBV4-1
len: 18
j_gene: TRBJ2-7
d_gene: .
CDR3aa: CASSQEARWTRRGYEQYF
CDR3nt: TGCGCCAGCAGCCAAGAGGCGCGCTGGACGAGAAGAGGCTACGAGCAGTACTTC

abundance: many
v_gene: TRBV7-2
len: 16
j_gene: TRBJ1-1
d_gene: TRBD1
CDR3aa: CASSLGVPTGAAEAFF
CDR3nt: TGTGCCAGCAGCTTGGGGGTCCCTACAGGGGCTGCTGAAGCTTTCTTT

abundance: many
v_gene: TRBV28
len: 13
j_gene: TRBJ1-2
d_gene: .
CDR3aa: CASTQATAYGYTF
CDR3nt: TGTGCCAGCACCCAGGCGACAGCCTATGGCTACACCTTC

abundance: many
v_gene: TRBV3-1
len: 14
j_gene: TRBJ1-1
d_gene: .
CDR3aa: CASSYRVENTEAFF
CDR3nt: TGTGCCAGCAGCTACAGGGTCGAGAACACTGAAGCTTTCTTT

abundance: .
v_gene: TRBV19
len: 16
j_gene: TRBJ2-2
d_gene: TRBD1
CDR3aa: CASSLDRGHFAGELFF
CDR3nt: TGTGCCAGTAGTCTAGACAGGGGGCATTTCGCCGGGGAGCTGTTTTTT